This T cell receptor beta chain is from a study of CXCR3-negative and CXCR3-positive naive CD8 T cells. TRB cDNA libraries were made by UMI-labeled 5' RACE. With the 5' RACE reads reprocessed, TCRdb shows one record per CDR3 protein and no DNA. The sample features about 84,000 distinct CDR3 sequences, with approximately 0.67% in its top ten. Study-level findings and limits: For memory CD8+ cells diversity was much lower, but both naive subsets had comparably high diversity. CXCR3-expressing naive cells carried TRB CDR3s more hydrophobic than those of CXCR3-negative naive cells.

Naive CD8+ T cells were CD45RO-CCR7+CD27+CD95-. Worth noting for this clonotype: Its antigen is undetermined.

The CDR3 contains 15 residues. CDR1 and CDR2 from the germline V gene are LGHNA and YSLEER. The chain has TRBV4-3 and TRBJ2-2. The sequence was collected from a human donor in good health. Some clones in this sample may be carry-over from other donors' samples. The sequencing sample was made of naive CXCR3+ CD8+ T cells from blood. As for subset: CD45RO-CCR7+CD27+CD95- naive CD8+ T cells expressing CXCR3 (TNR3+). The CDR3 here is CASSQVIGNTGELFF.